This T cell receptor (beta chain) was sequenced for a study of shared clonotypes between healthy human individuals. The CDR3 spans 14 residues. CDR1 and CDR2 from the germline V gene are LNHDA and SQIVND (reference sequence). Study results and caveats: An effect of sequencing depth on clonotype sharing among donors was expected.

Clones were sequenced by immunoSEQ multiplex PCR, and TCRdb holds only the in-frame ones, with some missing. The data show hundreds of thousands of clones, with roughly four fifths seen just once and about 12% held by the top ten. Remarks on this clone: Its antigen is unidentified. Germline is not matched at one junction end, which may reflect a read error.

Those who donated were healthy HIV-negative adults, with no recent acute infections or vaccinations reported. In unsorted samples, genomic DNA was obtained using approximately 81 million PBMCs. The TCR was taken from a woman in her 40s in good health. Some clones in this sample may be carry-over from other donors' samples. The V and J genes are TRBV19 and TRBJ1-4, with D perhaps matching TRBD1 (5 bases). Sequenced: PBMCs. The CDR3 DNA sequence: TGTGCCAGTGGGCATAACGGGAGGGGAGAAAAACTGCTTTTT. Translating gives CASGHNGRGEKLLF.